The present T cell receptor (beta chain) was sequenced within a study of blood T cells in healthy people across ages. A J-beta primer mix and a sample-barcoded 5' primer were used in a second PCR of roughly 7 to 12 cycles. TCRdb re-analysed the 5' RACE reads in MiXCR, keeping a single row per CDR3 protein. The sample lists roughly 500,000 distinct CDR3 sequences; about 25% were seen once. This clonotype was counted between two and nine times. Germline V gives CDR1 SGHAT, CDR2 FQDESV (reference sequence). Trimming cost V 2 bases and J 6 bases, with 7 bases left between them. CDR3 length: 13 amino acids.

Sequenced input: blood. The clonotype originates from a woman in her 70s in good health. The chain recombines TRBV11-1 with TRBJ2-2; no reliable D call. The CDR3 DNA is TGTGCCAGCAGCTTATCAGAGTCCGGGGAGCTGTTTTTT. Translated: CASSLSESGELFF.